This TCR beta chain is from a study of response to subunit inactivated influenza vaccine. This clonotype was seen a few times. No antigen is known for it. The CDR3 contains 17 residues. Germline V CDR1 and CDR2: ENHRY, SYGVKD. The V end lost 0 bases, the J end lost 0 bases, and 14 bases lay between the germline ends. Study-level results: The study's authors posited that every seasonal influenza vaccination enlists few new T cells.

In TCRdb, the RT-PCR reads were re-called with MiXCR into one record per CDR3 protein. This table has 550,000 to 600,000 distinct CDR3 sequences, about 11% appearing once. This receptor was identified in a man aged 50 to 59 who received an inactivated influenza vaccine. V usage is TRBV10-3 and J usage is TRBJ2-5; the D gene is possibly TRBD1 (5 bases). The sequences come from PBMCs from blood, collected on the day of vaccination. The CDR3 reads CAISESPMTAYQETQYF. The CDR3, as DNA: TGTGCCATCAGTGAGTCTCCTATGACAGCGTACCAAGAGACCCAGTACTTC.